This T cell receptor (beta chain) was observed in a study of regulatory T cells in long-lasting Graves disease. Relying on iRepertoire HTBI primers and Arm-PCR of CDR3 regions, the team built TCR beta libraries. One entry per CDR3 protein, called by TCRdb with MiXCR from the multiplex PCR reads. This sample has 400,000 to 500,000 distinct CDR3 sequences, with around 20% found just once. Time point in this sample: persistent/refractory GD, antithyroid drugs over 5 years with positive TRAb. Generation of the TCR library employed RNA extracted from PBMCs. The source was peripheral blood mononuclear cells (PBMCs), collected when the disease was refractory, from a patient treated with antithyroid drugs. This sequence originates from a female donor with Graves disease.

CDR3 bases: TGTGCCAGCAGCTTAGAAAAAACAGGAGCCTCTGGAAACACCATATATTTT. It encodes CASSLEKTGASGNTIYF. The genes are TRBV11-2 and TRBJ1-3, with D possibly being TRBD1 (5 bases). The V end was cut by 0 bases, the J end by 0 bases, with 12 bases between. Germline assignment: CDR1 SGHAT and CDR2 FQNNGV. The length of the CDR3 is 17 residues.